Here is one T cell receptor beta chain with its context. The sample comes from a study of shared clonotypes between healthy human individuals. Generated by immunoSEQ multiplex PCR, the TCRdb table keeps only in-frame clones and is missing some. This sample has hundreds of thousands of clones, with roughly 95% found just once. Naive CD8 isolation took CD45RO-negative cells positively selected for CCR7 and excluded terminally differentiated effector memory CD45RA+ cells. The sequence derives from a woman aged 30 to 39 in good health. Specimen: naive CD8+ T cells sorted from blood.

CDR3 nucleotides: TGTGCCAGCAGCTTAGTCCGTAGCGGGAGTGGGGCAGATACGCAGTATTTT. This codes for CASSLVRSGSGADTQYF. The chain links TRBV7-8 to TRBJ2-3; 9 bases match TRBD2. V shed 1 base and J 4 bases; nucleotides not matched to a gene: 9. The CDR3 loop spans 17 amino acids. Germline CDR1 SGHVS, CDR2 FQNEAQ.